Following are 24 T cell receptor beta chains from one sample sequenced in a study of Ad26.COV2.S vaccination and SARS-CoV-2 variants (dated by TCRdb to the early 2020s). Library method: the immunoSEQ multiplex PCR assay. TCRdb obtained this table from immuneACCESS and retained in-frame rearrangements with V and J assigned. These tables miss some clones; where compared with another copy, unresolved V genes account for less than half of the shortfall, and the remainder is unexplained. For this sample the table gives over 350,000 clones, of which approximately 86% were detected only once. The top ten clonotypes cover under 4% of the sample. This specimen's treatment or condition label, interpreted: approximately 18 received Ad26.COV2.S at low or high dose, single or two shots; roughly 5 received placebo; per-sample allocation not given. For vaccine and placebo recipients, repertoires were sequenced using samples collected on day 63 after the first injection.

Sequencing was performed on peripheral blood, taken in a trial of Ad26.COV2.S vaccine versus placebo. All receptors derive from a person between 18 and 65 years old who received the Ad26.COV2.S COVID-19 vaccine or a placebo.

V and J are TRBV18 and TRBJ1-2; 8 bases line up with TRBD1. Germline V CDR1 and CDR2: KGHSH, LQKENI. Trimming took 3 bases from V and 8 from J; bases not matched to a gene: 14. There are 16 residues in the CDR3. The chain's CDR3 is CASSPIMPGTGVGYTF. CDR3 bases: TGTGCCAGCTCACCGATCATGCCCGGGACAGGAGTCGGCTACACCTTC.

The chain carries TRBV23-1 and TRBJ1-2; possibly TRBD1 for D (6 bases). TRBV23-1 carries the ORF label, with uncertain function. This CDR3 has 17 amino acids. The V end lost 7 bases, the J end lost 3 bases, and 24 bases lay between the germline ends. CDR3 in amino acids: CASTPPFQAGDDYGYTF. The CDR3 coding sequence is TGCGCCAGCACTCCTCCCTTCCAGGCAGGGGATGACTATGGCTACACCTTC.

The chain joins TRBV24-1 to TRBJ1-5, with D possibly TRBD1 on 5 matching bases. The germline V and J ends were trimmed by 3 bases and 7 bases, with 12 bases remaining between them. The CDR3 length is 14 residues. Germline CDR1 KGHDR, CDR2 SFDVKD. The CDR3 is CATSDMGEGQPQHF. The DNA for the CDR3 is TGTGCCACCAGTGATATGGGGGAAGGACAGCCCCAGCATTTT.

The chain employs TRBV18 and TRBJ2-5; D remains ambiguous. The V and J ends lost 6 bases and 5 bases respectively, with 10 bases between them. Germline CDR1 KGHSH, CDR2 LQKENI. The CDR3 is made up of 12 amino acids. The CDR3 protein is CASSNGGETQYF. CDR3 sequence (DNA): TGTGCCAGCTCCAACGGTGGGGAGACCCAGTACTTC.

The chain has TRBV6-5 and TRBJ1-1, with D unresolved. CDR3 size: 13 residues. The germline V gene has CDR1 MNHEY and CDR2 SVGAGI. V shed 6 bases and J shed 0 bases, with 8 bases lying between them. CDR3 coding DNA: TGTGCCAGCAGCGCCGGGGTGAACACTGAAGCTTTCTTT. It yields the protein CASSAGVNTEAFF.

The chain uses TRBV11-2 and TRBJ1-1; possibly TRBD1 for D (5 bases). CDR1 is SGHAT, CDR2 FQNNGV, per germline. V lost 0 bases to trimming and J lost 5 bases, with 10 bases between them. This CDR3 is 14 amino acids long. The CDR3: CASSLEGAGTEAFF. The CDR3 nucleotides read TGTGCCAGCAGCTTAGAAGGGGCTGGGACTGAAGCTTTCTTT.

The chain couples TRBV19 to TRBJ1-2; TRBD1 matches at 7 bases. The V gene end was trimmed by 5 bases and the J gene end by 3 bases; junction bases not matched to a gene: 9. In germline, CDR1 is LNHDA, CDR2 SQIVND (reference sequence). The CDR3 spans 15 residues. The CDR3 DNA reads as TGTGCCAGTAGTGGCAAACAGGGGCCCTACTATGGCTACACCTTC. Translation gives CASSGKQGPYYGYTF.

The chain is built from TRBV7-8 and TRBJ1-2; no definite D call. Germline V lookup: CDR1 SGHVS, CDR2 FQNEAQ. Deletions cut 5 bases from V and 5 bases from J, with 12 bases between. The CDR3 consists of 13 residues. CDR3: CASSPSGSYGYTF. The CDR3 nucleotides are TGTGCCAGCAGCCCCTCGGGCTCGTATGGCTACACCTTC.

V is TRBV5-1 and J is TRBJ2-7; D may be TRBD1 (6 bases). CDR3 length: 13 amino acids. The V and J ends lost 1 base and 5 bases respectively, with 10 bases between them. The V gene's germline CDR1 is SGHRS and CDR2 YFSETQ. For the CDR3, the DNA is TGCGCCAGCAGCTTGCGCCCAGGGGACGAGCAGTACTTC. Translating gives CASSLRPGDEQYF.

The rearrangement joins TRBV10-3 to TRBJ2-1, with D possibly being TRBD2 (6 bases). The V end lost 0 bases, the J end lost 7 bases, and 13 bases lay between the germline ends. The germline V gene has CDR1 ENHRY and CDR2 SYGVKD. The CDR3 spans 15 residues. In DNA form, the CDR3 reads TGTGCCATCAGTGAGTCGCGGGAATGGGGGAATGAGCAGTTCTTC. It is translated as CAISESREWGNEQFF.

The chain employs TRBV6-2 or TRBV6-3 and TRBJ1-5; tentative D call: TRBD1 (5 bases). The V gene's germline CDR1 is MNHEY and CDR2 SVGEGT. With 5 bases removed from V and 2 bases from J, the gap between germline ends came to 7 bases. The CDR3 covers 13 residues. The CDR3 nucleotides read TGTGCCAGCAGTCTACAGGGCAATCAGCCCCAGCATTTT. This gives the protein CASSLQGNQPQHF.

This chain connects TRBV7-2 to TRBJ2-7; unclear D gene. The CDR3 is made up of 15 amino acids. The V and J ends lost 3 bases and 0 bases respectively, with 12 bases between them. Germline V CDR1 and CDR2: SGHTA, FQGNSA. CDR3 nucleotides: TGTGCCAGCAGCTTGGGGTATTTGAGCTCCTACGAGCAGTACTTC. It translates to CASSLGYLSSYEQYF.

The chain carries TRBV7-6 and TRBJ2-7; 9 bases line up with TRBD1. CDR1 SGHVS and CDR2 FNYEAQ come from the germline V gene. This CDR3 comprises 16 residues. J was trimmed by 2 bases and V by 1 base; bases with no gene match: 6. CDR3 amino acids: CASSLDPGQGTYEQYF. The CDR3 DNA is TGTGCCAGCAGCTTAGACCCGGGACAGGGTACCTACGAGCAGTACTTC.

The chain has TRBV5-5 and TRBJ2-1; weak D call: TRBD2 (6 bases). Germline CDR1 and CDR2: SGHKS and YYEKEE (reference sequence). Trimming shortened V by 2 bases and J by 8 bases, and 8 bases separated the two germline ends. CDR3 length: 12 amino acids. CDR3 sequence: CASSFGGDEQFF. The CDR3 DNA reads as TGTGCCAGCAGCTTCGGCGGGGATGAGCAGTTCTTC.

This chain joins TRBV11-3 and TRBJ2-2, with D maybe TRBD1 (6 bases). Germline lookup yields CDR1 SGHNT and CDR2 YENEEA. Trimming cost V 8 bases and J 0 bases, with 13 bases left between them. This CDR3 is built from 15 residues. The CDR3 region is CASSQGFANTGELFF. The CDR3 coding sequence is TGTGCCAGCTCCCAGGGGTTCGCGAACACCGGGGAGCTGTTTTTT.

The CDR3 DNA reads as TGTGCCAGCAGCCGAAAACAGGGGGATCAGCCCCAGCATTTT. It codes for CASSRKQGDQPQHF. This rearrangement joins TRBV6-5 to TRBJ1-5, with 8 positions matching TRBD1. J lost 5 bases, V lost 6 bases, and 6 bases had no gene match. There are 14 residues in the CDR3. Germline V gives CDR1 MNHEY, CDR2 SVGAGI.

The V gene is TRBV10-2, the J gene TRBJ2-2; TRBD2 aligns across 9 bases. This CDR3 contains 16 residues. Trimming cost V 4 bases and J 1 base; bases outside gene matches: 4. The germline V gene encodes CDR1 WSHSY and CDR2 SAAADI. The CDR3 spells CASSVAGGLNTGELFF. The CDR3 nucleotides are TGCGCCAGCAGTGTGGCGGGGGGGTTGAACACCGGGGAGCTGTTTTTT.

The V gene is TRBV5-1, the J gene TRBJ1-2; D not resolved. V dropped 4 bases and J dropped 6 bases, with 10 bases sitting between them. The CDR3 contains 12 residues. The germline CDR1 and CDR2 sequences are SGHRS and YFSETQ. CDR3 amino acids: CASSLAGNGYTF. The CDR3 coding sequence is TGCGCCAGCAGCCTGGCAGGTAATGGCTACACCTTC.

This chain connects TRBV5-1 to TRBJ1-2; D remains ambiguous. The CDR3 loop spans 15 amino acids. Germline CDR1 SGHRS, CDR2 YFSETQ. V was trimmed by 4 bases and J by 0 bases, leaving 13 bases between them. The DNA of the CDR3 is TGCGCCAGCAGCGGCGGGCAGTTCACTAACTATGGCTACACCTTC. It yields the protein CASSGGQFTNYGYTF.

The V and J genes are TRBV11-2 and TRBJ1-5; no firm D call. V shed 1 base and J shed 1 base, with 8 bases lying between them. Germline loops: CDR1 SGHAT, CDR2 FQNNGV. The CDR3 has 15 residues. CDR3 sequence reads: CASSLVRSSNQPQHF. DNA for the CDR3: TGTGCCAGCAGCTTAGTGCGGAGCAGCAATCAGCCCCAGCATTTT.

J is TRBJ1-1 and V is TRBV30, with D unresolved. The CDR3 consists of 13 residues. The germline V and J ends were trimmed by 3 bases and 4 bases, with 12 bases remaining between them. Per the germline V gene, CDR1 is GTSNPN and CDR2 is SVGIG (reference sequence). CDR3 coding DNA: TGTGCCTGGAGGGCGGGGAGCGGCACTGAAGCTTTCTTT. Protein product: CAWRAGSGTEAFF.

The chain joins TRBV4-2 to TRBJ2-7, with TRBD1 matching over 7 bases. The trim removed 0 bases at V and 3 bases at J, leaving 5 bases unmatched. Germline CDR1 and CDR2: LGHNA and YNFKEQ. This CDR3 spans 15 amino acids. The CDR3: CASSQDRAGGYEQYF. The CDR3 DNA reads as TGTGCCAGCAGCCAAGATCGGGCAGGGGGCTACGAGCAGTACTTC.

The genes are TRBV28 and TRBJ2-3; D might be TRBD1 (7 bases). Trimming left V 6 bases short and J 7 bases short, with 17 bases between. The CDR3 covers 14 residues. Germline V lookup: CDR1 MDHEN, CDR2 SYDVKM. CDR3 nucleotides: TGTGCCAGCAGGGAAACAGGGGAGGTCTATACGCAGTATTTT. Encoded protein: CASRETGEVYTQYF.

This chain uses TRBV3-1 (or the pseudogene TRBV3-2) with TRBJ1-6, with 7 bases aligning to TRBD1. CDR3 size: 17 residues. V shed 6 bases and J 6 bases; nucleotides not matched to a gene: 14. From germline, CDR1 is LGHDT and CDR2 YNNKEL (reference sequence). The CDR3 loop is CASRHIQGSALNSPLHF. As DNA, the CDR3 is TGTGCCAGCAGACACATACAGGGGTCAGCTCTTAATTCACCCCTCCACTTT.